This T cell receptor (beta chain) was captured in a study of tumor-infiltrating lymphocytes in primary liver carcinoma. Unsorted bulk tissue, about 19-31 mg of it, served as the source for co-extraction of RNA and DNA. Points on this clonotype: The junction departs from the called germline gene at one end, perhaps through a read error.

This CDR3 is built from 14 residues. Germline CDR1 is MNHEY and CDR2 is SVGAGI. Reverse transcription of around 500 ng total RNA with a constant-region primer produced TCR beta cDNA. Three-round nested multiplex PCR performed with slightly modified ARM-PCR produced the TCR beta libraries. The first two PCR rounds, around 11 cycles each, used TRBV1-TRBV30 forward primers and a C-beta reverse primer. A single record per CDR3 protein comes from TCRdb applying MiXCR to the multiplex PCR reads. The repertoire holds 35,000 to 50,000 distinct CDR3 sequences, with 75% as singletons. The sequence was obtained from a woman in her twenties or thirties with primary liver carcinoma and hepatitis B virus infection. Material for sequencing was tumor-adjacent normal liver tissue. The chain uses TRBV6-5 and TRBJ1-5; no firm D call. CDR3 DNA sequence: TGTGCCAGCAGAGGTAGTATTAGCAATCAGCCCCAGCATTTC. It translates to CASRGSISNQPQHF.